A selection of T cell receptor beta chains follows, all from one sample in a study of OX40 agonist ivuxolimab in advanced cancers. Sequencing was performed with immunoSEQ multiplex PCR; in TCRdb, only in-frame clones are kept and a portion is missing. The sample holds about 75,000 clones, roughly 86% seen once. Sequenced material: CD4+ or CD8+ T cells sorted from blood, taken in a trial of the OX40 agonist ivuxolimab. These receptors were taken from an adult with an advanced solid tumor such as melanoma, head and neck, liver or kidney cancer. The CDR3 runs from the conserved cysteine through the conserved F or W. Each record gives: CDR3 DNA, CDR3 protein, J gene, CDR3 length, D gene, V gene, clone size. The D gene is left open where the match is weak. Only some rows state a clone size, as once, few, many or a class for expanded clones.

TGTGCCAGCAGTTTATCCTGGGGGGGCAAGGGACTGTTTTTT,CASSLSWGGKGLFF,TRBJ1-4,14,.,TRBV28,.
TGCGCCAGCAGCCAAGACCGGGACAGGGGGCGAGTGCAGTACTTC,CASSQDRDRGRVQYF,TRBJ2-7,15,TRBD1,TRBV4-3,once
TGCGCCAGCAGCGTCTATAGCACAGATACGCAGTATTTT,CASSVYSTDTQYF,TRBJ2-3,13,.,TRBV5-1,.
TGTGCCAGCAGCTTAGAAAGAAGGGAGACCCAGTACTTC,CASSLERRETQYF,TRBJ2-5,13,.,TRBV7-8,.
TGTGCCAGCAGGGGTGGCGGTTCGAGCTCCTACAATGAGCAGTTCTTC,CASRGGGSSSYNEQFF,TRBJ2-1,16,.,TRBV6-6,.
TGTGCCAGCAGACCCCTCCGGGACAGGGGCCACGAGCAGTACTTC,CASRPLRDRGHEQYF,TRBJ2-7,15,TRBD1,TRBV28,.
TGTGCCAGCAGCTCGTCGATTCTGGGGGAGCTGTTTTTT,CASSSSILGELFF,TRBJ2-2,13,.,TRBV7-7,.
TGCGCCAGCAGCTTGGTCCCAGAAAACCAGCCCCAGCATTTT,CASSLVPENQPQHF,TRBJ1-5,14,.,TRBV5-1,.
TGTGCCAGCAGCCCCCTACAGGGGGGAAACATTCAGTACTTC,CASSPLQGGNIQYF,TRBJ2-4,14,TRBD1,TRBV5-4,.
TGTGCCATCAGTGAGTCGGTGAACACTGAAGCTTTCTTT,CAISESVNTEAFF,TRBJ1-1,13,.,TRBV10-3,.
TGTGCCAGCAGCTTAGATAGAGATACGCAGTATTTT,CASSLDRDTQYF,TRBJ2-3,12,.,TRBV7-8,.
TGTGCCAGCAGTTGGGCTGCGGCCTATAATTCACCCCTCCACTTT,CASSWAAAYNSPLHF,TRBJ1-6,15,.,TRBV28,.
TGTGCCAGCAGTTTATGGCGGGAGGTGGGGCGGGAGCAGTACTTC,CASSLWREVGREQYF,TRBJ2-7,15,TRBD2,TRBV27,.
TGTGCCAGTAGGAGGACTACCACCCCCTACGAGCAGTACTTC,CASRRTTTPYEQYF,TRBJ2-7,14,.,TRBV19,.
TGTGCCAGCAGCCCACAGGGTTCTGGAAACACCATATATTTT,CASSPQGSGNTIYF,TRBJ1-3,14,.,TRBV5-6,few
TGCGCCAGCAGCCTAGGACGGACGTATAATCAGCCCCAGCATTTT,CASSLGRTYNQPQHF,TRBJ1-5,15,.,TRBV4-3,.
TGTGCCAGCTCACCAGAAGGCAGGGTGAACACTGAAGCTTTCTTT,CASSPEGRVNTEAFF,TRBJ1-1,15,.,TRBV18,.
TGCGCCAGCAGCTTTAAGGTGGGGGGCACAGATACGCAGTATTTT,CASSFKVGGTDTQYF,TRBJ2-3,15,.,TRBV5-1,.
TGTGCCAGCAGCCGCGGACAGGGGTTTTATCAGCCCCAGCATTTT,CASSRGQGFYQPQHF,TRBJ1-5,15,TRBD1,TRBV7-8,.
TGTGCCAGCAGCGTAGACGGACAGGGGGTTGGCGGCTACACCTTC,CASSVDGQGVGGYTF,TRBJ1-2,15,TRBD1,TRBV9,.
TGTGCCTGGAGGGCGGACTCCTACAATGAGCAGTTCTTC,CAWRADSYNEQFF,TRBJ2-1,13,.,TRBV30,.
TGTGCCAGCAGCGGGAAGTCCCGAACAGACCTCACAGATACGCAGTATTTT,CASSGKSRTDLTDTQYF,TRBJ2-3,17,.,TRBV9,.
TGTGCCAGCAGGGGGCGCAGAAACACTGAAGCTTTCTTT,CASRGRRNTEAFF,TRBJ1-1,13,.,TRBV27,.
TGTGCCAGCAGCAATGAACAGGGGTCCTATAATTCACCCCTCCACTTT,CASSNEQGSYNSPLHF,TRBJ1-6,16,TRBD1,TRBV5-4,.
TGTGCCAGCGGGCAGGGGGCTGGAAACACCATATATTTT,CASGQGAGNTIYF,TRBJ1-3,13,TRBD1,TRBV25-1,.
TGTGCCAGCGGGTATACAGGGAACGACGGCTACACCTTC,CASGYTGNDGYTF,TRBJ1-2,13,.,TRBV6-6,.
TGTGCCAGCAGTTTATCGGGTTCCAATCAGCCCCAGCATTTT,CASSLSGSNQPQHF,TRBJ1-5,14,.,TRBV28,.
TGTGCCAGAGGACAGGGTTTCGCGCCCCAGCATTTT,CARGQGFAPQHF,TRBJ1-5,12,TRBD1,TRBV27,.
TGTGCCAGCACCCTACAGGGACAGGGGGTAGAGACCCAGTACTTC,CASTLQGQGVETQYF,TRBJ2-5,15,TRBD1,TRBV7-2,.
TGTGCCAGCAGTGAATACCAGGGGACTGGAAACACCATATATTTT,CASSEYQGTGNTIYF,TRBJ1-3,15,.,TRBV25-1,.
TGCGCCAGCAGCTTGGGGGACAGGAAGTACACCGGGGAGCTGTTTTTT,CASSLGDRKYTGELFF,TRBJ2-2,16,TRBD1,TRBV5-1,once